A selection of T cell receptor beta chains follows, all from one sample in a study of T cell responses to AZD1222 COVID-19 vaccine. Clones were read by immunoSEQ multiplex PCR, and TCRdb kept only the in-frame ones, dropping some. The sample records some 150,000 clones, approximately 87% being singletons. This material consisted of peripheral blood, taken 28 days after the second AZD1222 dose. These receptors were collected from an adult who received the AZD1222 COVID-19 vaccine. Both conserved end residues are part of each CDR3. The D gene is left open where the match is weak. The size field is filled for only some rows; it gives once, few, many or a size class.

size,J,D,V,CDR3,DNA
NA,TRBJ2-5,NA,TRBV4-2,CASSQGGGGGETQYF,TGTGCCAGCAGCCAAGGAGGAGGGGGAGGTGAGACCCAGTACTTC
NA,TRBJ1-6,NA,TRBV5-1,CASSLTDRRTDNSPLHF,TGCGCCAGCAGCTTGACAGACAGAAGGACGGATAATTCACCCCTCCACTTT
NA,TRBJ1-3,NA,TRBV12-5,CASGMDSSSGNTIYF,TGTGCTAGTGGCATGGACAGCAGCTCTGGAAACACCATATATTTT
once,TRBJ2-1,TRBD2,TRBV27,CASRWAGGWNEQFF,TGTGCCAGCCGATGGGCGGGGGGGTGGAATGAGCAGTTCTTC
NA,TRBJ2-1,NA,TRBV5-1,CASSLDPSSYNEQFF,TGCGCCAGCAGCTTGGACCCGAGCTCCTACAATGAGCAGTTCTTC
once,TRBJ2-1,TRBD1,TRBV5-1,CASHEGAGYNEQFF,TGCGCCAGCCACGAGGGGGCTGGGTACAATGAGCAGTTCTTC
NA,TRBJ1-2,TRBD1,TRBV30,CAWSLGQYGYTF,TGTGCCTGGAGTCTGGGACAGTATGGCTACACCTTC
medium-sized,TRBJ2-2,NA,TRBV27,CASSLARGSWELFF,TGTGCCAGCAGTTTAGCCAGGGGCTCGTGGGAGCTGTTTTTT
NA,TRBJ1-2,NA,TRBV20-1,CSASHPGDFGGYTF,TGCAGTGCTAGTCACCCCGGGGATTTCGGGGGCTACACCTTC
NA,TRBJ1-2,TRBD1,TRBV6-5,CASKVFRGRISGYTF,TGTGCCAGCAAAGTCTTCAGGGGGCGCATAAGCGGCTACACCTTC
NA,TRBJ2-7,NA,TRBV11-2,CASSLVRGTYEQYF,TGTGCCAGCAGCTTAGTTCGGGGAACCTACGAGCAGTACTTC
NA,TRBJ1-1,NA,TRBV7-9,CASSRGGGTEAFF,TGTGCCAGCAGCCGTGGTGGTGGCACTGAAGCTTTCTTT
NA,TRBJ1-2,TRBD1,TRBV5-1,CASSHGTGSSYGYTF,TGCGCCAGCAGCCACGGGACAGGGTCTTCCTATGGCTACACCTTC
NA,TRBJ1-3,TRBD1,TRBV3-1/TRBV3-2,CASSQVGRGLISTIYF,TGTGCCAGCAGCCAAGTTGGCAGGGGGTTGATTAGCACCATATATTTT
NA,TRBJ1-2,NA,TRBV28,CASTGGANYGYTF,TGTGCCAGCACCGGGGGAGCTAACTATGGCTACACCTTC
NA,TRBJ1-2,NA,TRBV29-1,CSVRTNRVLGGYTF,TGCAGCGTCCGCACCAACAGGGTTTTGGGGGGCTACACCTTC
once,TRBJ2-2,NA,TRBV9,CASSPLAGELFF,TGTGCCAGCAGCCCCCTTGCCGGGGAGCTGTTTTTT
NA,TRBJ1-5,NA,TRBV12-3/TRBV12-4,CASSFPGDQPQHF,TGTGCCAGCAGCTTTCCAGGGGATCAGCCCCAGCATTTT
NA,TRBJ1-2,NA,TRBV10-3,CAISEQGYIGYTF,TGTGCCATCAGTGAGCAGGGGTACATAGGCTACACCTTC
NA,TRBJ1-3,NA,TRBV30,CAWDLTGGTGNTIYF,TGTGCCTGGGACCTAACCGGGGGAACTGGAAACACCATATATTTT
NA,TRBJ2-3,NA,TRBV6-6,CASSYGGVTVTDTQYF,TGTGCCAGCAGTTACGGGGGCGTTACGGTCACAGATACGCAGTATTTT
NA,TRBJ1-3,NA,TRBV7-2,CASSLQVLSSGNTIYF,TGTGCCAGCAGCTTACAAGTTCTATCCTCTGGAAACACCATATATTTT
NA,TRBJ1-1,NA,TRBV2,CASSSQFNTEAFF,TGTGCCAGCAGCTCCCAATTCAACACTGAAGCTTTCTTT
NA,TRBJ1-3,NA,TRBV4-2,CASSQDLRGTRQSGNTIYF,TGTGCCAGCAGCCAAGATTTACGGGGGACCCGACAGAGCGGAAACACCATATATTTT
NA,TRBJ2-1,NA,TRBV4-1,CASSQEDVTYNEQFF,TGCGCCAGCAGCCAAGAAGACGTAACCTACAATGAGCAGTTCTTC
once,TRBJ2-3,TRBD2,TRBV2,CASSVGLSTDTQYF,TGTGCCAGCAGTGTGGGACTATCTACAGATACGCAGTATTTT
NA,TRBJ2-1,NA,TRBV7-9,CASSLGAGGQFF,TGTGCCAGCAGCTTAGGGGCAGGTGGGCAGTTCTTC
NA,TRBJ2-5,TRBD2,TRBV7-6,CASSFWTGGQYETQYF,TGTGCCAGCAGCTTCTGGACGGGGGGGCAATACGAGACCCAGTACTTC
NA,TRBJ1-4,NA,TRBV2,CASSVGDRWEEKLFF,TGTGCCAGCAGTGTAGGGGATCGTTGGGAAGAAAAACTGTTTTTT
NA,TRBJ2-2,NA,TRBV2,CASSEAPPPDNTGELFF,TGTGCCAGCAGTGAAGCGCCACCGCCGGATAACACCGGGGAGCTGTTTTTT
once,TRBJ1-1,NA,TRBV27,CASSQYVVNTEAFF,TGTGCCAGCAGTCAATACGTTGTGAACACTGAAGCTTTCTTT
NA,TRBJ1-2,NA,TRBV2,CASGIQGTGGYTF,TGTGCCAGCGGGATTCAGGGGACGGGTGGCTACACCTTC
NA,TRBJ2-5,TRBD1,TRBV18,CASSPWDRPGETQYF,TGTGCCAGCTCACCCTGGGACAGGCCGGGAGAGACCCAGTACTTC
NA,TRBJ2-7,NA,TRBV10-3,CAISESGTYEQYF,TGTGCCATCAGTGAGTCAGGGACCTACGAGCAGTACTTC
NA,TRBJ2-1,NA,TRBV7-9,CASSATLNEQFF,TGTGCCAGCAGCGCTACCCTCAATGAGCAGTTCTTC
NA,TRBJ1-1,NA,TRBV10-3,CAISESETDTEAFF,TGTGCCATCAGTGAGTCGGAGACGGACACTGAAGCTTTCTTT
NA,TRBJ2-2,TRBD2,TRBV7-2,CASSFYPGGAGELFF,TGTGCCAGCAGTTTCTACCCGGGGGGGGCCGGGGAGCTGTTTTTT
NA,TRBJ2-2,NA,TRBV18,CASSLVSRATGELFF,TGTGCCAGCTCACTTGTGTCGAGGGCTACCGGGGAGCTGTTTTTT
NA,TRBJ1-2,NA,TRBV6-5,CASSPRDNYGYTF,TGTGCCAGCAGTCCCAGGGATAACTATGGCTACACCTTC
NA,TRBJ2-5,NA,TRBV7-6,CASSLVRETQYF,TGTGCCAGCAGCTTAGTTCGGGAGACCCAGTACTTC